The rows below give T cell receptor beta chains drawn from one sample of a study of Graves' ophthalmopathy and Graves' hyperthyroidism. MiXCR, run by TCRdb on the multiplex PCR reads, gives a single entry per CDR3 protein. The sample includes about 210,000 distinct CDR3 sequences, 29% seen only once; the top ten take approximately 8.6%. The material sequenced was peripheral blood. Receptors were obtained from a man in his forties or fifties with Graves' ophthalmopathy. CDR3s include the opening cysteine and the closing phenylalanine or tryptophan.

v_call	j_call	cdr3_length	cdr3_aa
TRBV12-3/TRBV12-4	TRBJ2-7	13	CASSLTDTYEQYF
TRBV28	TRBJ1-2	13	CASNYPGQNGYTF
TRBV7-8	TRBJ1-2	14	CASSSTTTAPGYTF
TRBV2	TRBJ1-6	15	CASSDPRDGNSPLHF
TRBV20-1	TRBJ2-5	12	CSALRPGETQYF
TRBV6-1	TRBJ1-6	15	CASRLQGVLISPLHF
TRBV6-5	TRBJ2-7	15	CASSYGTGESYEQYF
TRBV3-1	TRBJ2-7	17	CASSQAGWKREPYEQYF
TRBV27	TRBJ1-6	16	CASSPKPGGTNSPLHF
TRBV6-4	TRBJ2-3	16	CASGTRHGSSTDTQYF
TRBV7-3	TRBJ2-4	15	CASSPKTRAANIQYF
TRBV7-3	TRBJ2-7	13	CASSLFRDGEQYF
TRBV15	TRBJ2-2	13	CATSIRNTGELFF
TRBV29-1	TRBJ2-2	14	CSALLAPRTGELFF
TRBV19	TRBJ2-2	14	CASTRQGFTGELFF
TRBV6-1	TRBJ1-1	14	CATSERGMNTEAFF
TRBV12-3/TRBV12-4	TRBJ2-7	12	CAIGRTPYEQYF
TRBV2	TRBJ2-5	13	CASGSGQQETQYF
TRBV6-1	TRBJ2-4	13	CASSEWPLNIQYF
TRBV6-5	TRBJ1-6	12	CASSYSGQPLHF
TRBV6-1	TRBJ1-2	13	CASREYGNYGYTF
TRBV2	TRBJ2-5	17	CASSEGPGTAQGETQYF
TRBV12-3/TRBV12-4	TRBJ1-6	16	CASRETGARDNSPLHF
TRBV24-1	TRBJ2-2	15	CATSDPGWNTGELFF
TRBV2	TRBJ2-7	13	CASRIAGGNEQYF
TRBV18	TRBJ2-5	15	CASSPPSRVQETQYF
TRBV29-1	TRBJ2-7	14	CSVIRDRMSYEQYF
TRBV12-3/TRBV12-4	TRBJ2-5	15	CASSAGAPAQETQYF
TRBV6-2/TRBV6-3	TRBJ1-6	15	CASSYSTQGGSPLHF
TRBV25-1	TRBJ1-5	12	CASSAGSGGQHF
TRBV11-2	TRBJ2-7	16	CASSSGLAGTFHEQYF
TRBV6-1	TRBJ2-2	15	CASSEGQGSTGELFF
TRBV6-1	TRBJ2-7	13	CASTGTGGVEQYF
TRBV12-3/TRBV12-4	TRBJ2-2	12	CASFTNTGELFF
TRBV6-2/TRBV6-3	TRBJ1-1	12	CASSYRNTEAFF
TRBV27	TRBJ2-2	15	CASRENRGRTGELFF
TRBV6-1	TRBJ2-7	13	CASRGTSGTGQYF